These T cell receptor beta chains were read from a single sample in a study of regulatory T cells in long-lasting Graves disease. TCRdb used MiXCR to reprocess the multiplex PCR reads, holding one entry per CDR3 protein. The repertoire holds fewer than 650,000 distinct CDR3 sequences, about 16% seen once, with around 19% in the top ten. Another study also made use of these data, one on T cells in Graves' hyperthyroidism and ophthalmopathy.

Sequences were derived from peripheral blood mononuclear cells (PBMCs), sampled at new diagnosis, from a patient treated with antithyroid drugs. These TCRs come from a woman between 25 and 40 years old with Graves disease. The CDR3 runs from the conserved cysteine through the conserved F or W. The D gene is left open where the match is weak.

cdr3_aa: CASSVRPDTQYF
d_call: -
j_call: TRBJ2-3
v_call: TRBV7-2

cdr3_aa: CASSVEGAGVQNTQYF
d_call: -
j_call: TRBJ2-3
v_call: TRBV28

cdr3_aa: CASSPFGSLYNEQFF
d_call: -
j_call: TRBJ2-1
v_call: TRBV7-2

cdr3_aa: CASSLVAGSGETQYF
d_call: -
j_call: -
v_call: TRBV5-1

cdr3_aa: CASSMGQINQPQHF
d_call: -
j_call: TRBJ1-5
v_call: TRBV19

cdr3_aa: CASSPSGSPPEQYF
d_call: TRBD2
j_call: TRBJ2-7
v_call: TRBV10-1

cdr3_aa: CASSFGNSLSEAFF
d_call: -
j_call: TRBJ1-1
v_call: TRBV5-1

cdr3_aa: CASSERGLISGANVLTF
d_call: -
j_call: TRBJ2-6
v_call: TRBV6-1

cdr3_aa: CASSVLGETQYF
d_call: -
j_call: TRBJ2-5
v_call: TRBV2

cdr3_aa: CASSIRGVPQETQYF
d_call: -
j_call: TRBJ2-5
v_call: TRBV11-3

cdr3_aa: CASSEVRGNTEAFF
d_call: -
j_call: TRBJ1-1
v_call: TRBV6-1

cdr3_aa: CASSFTSYEQYFGPGQPQHF
d_call: -
j_call: TRBJ1-5
v_call: TRBV28

cdr3_aa: CASTRDKNWNTEAFF
d_call: -
j_call: TRBJ1-1
v_call: TRBV5-1

cdr3_aa: CASSLLEGNYGYTF
d_call: -
j_call: TRBJ1-2
v_call: TRBV28

cdr3_aa: CSVQAGIGYNEQFF
d_call: -
j_call: TRBJ2-1
v_call: TRBV29-1

cdr3_aa: CASSEPGQGSYEQYF
d_call: TRBD1
j_call: TRBJ2-7
v_call: TRBV6-1

cdr3_aa: CSALHLGDYYEQYF
d_call: -
j_call: TRBJ2-7
v_call: TRBV20-1